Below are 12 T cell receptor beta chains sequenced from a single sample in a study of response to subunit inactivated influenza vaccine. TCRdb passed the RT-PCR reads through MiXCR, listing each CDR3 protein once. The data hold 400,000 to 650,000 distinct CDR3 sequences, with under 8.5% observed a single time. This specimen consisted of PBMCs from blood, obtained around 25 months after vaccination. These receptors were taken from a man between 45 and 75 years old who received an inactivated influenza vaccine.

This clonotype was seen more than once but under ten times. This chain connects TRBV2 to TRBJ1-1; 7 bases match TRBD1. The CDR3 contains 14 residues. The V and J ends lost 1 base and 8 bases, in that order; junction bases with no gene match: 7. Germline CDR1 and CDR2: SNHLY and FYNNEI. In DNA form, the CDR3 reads TGTGCCAGCAGTGAAGGACAGGGCCGGCGGGAAGCTTTCTTT. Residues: CASSEGQGRREAFF.

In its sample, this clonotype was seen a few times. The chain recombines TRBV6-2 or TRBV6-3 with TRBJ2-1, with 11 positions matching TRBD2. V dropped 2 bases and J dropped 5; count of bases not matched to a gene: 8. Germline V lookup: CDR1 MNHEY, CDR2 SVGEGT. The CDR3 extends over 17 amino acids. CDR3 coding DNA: TGTGCCAGCAGTTACCGACGTATAGCGGGGGGGCACAATGAGCAGTTCTTC. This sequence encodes CASSYRRIAGGHNEQFF.

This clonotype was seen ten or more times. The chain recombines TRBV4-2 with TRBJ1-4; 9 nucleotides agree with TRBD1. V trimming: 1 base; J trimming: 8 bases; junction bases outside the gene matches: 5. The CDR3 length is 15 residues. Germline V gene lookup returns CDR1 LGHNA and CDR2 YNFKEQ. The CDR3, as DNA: TGTGCCAGCAGCCAAGTCGGGACAGGGTTAGAAAAACTGTTTTTT. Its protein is CASSQVGTGLEKLFF.

The CDR3 nucleotides read TGTGCCAGCAGTACCGGGACAGGGGGCAGTCAGCCCCAGCATTTT. This sequence encodes CASSTGTGGSQPQHF. J is TRBJ1-5 and V is TRBV6-1, with TRBD1 matching over 12 bases. The J segment lost 6 bases and the V segment lost 5 bases, leaving 5 bases of the junction unmatched. The germline V gene has CDR1 MNHNS and CDR2 SASEGT. The CDR3 sequence is 15 residues long.

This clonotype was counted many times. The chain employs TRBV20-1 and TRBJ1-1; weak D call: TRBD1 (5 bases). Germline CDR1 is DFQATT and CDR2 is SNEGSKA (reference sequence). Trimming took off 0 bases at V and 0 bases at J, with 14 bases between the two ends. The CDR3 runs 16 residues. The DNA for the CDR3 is TGCAGTGCTAGAGATCTCGACAGAGCCATGAACACTGAAGCTTTCTTT. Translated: CSARDLDRAMNTEAFF.

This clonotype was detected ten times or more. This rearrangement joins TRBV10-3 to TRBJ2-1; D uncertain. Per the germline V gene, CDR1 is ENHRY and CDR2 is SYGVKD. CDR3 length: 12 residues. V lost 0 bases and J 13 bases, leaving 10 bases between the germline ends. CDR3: CAISESGVNQFF. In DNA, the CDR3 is TGTGCCATCAGTGAGTCAGGCGTAAATCAGTTCTTC.

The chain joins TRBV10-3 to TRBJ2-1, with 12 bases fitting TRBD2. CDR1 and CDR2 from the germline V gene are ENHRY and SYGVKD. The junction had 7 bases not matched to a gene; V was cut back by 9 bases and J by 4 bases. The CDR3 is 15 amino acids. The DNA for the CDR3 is TGTGCCATTCGGACTAGCGGGGAAATTTACAATGAGCAGTTCTTC. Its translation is CAIRTSGEIYNEQFF.

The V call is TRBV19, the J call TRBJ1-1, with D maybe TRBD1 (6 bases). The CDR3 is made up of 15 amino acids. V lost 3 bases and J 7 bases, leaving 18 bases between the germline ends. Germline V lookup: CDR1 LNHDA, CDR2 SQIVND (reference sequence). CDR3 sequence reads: CASSIPPTGQFEAFF. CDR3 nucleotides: TGTGCCAGTAGTATCCCCCCGACAGGCCAATTTGAAGCTTTCTTT.

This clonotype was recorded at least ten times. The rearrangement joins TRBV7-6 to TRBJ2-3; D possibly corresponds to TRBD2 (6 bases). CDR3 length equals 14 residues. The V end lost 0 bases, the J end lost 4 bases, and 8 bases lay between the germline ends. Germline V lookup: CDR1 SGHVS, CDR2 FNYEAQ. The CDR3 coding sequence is TGTGCCAGCAGCTTAGCGACTAGTTCAGATACGCAGTATTTT. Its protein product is CASSLATSSDTQYF.

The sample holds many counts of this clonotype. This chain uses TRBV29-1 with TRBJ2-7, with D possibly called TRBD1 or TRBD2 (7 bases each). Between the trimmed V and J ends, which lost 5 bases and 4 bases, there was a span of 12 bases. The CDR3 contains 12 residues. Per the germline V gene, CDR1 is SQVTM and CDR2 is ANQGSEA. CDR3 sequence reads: CSVMQGGYEQYF. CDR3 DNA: TGCAGCGTTATGCAGGGGGGGTACGAGCAGTACTTC.

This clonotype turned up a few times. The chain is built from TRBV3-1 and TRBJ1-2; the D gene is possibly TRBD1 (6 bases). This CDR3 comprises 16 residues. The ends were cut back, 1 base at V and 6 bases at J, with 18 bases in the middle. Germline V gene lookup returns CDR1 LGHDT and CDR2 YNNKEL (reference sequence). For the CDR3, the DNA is TGTGCCAGCAGCCAAGTCTTTCTAGGACAGAGGGATGGCTACACCTTC. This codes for CASSQVFLGQRDGYTF.

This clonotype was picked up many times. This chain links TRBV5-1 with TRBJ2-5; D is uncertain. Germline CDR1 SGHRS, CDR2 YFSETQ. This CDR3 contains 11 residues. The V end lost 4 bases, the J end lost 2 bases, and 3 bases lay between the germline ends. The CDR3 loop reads CASSQQETQYF. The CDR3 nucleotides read TGCGCCAGCAGCCAACAAGAGACCCAGTACTTC.